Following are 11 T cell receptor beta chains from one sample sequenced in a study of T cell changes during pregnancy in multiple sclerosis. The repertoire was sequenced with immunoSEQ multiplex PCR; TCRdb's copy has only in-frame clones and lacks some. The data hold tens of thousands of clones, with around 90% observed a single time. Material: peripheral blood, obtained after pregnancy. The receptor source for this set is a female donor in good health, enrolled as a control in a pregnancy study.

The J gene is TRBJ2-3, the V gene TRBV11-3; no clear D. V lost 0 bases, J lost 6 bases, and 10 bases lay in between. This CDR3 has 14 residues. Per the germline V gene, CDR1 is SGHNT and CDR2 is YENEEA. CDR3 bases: TGTGCCAGCAGCTTAGATCGAGTTAAGGATACGCAGTATTTT. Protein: CASSLDRVKDTQYF. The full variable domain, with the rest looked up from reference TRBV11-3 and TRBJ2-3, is EAGVVQSPRYKIIEKKQPVAFWCNPISGHNTLYWYLQNLGQGPELLIRYENEEAVDDSQLPKDRFSAERLKGVDSTLKIQPAELGDSAVYLCASSLDRVKDTQYFGPGTRLTVL.

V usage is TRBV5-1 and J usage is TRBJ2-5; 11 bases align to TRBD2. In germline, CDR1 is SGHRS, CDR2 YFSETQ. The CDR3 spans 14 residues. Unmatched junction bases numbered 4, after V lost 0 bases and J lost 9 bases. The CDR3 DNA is TGCGCCAGCAGCTTGGACCTAGCGGGGGGCGCCCAGTACTTC. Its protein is CASSLDLAGGAQYF.

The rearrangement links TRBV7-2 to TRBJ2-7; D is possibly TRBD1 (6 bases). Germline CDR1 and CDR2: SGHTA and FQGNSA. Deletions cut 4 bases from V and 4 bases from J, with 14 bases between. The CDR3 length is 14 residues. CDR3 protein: CASSSGASLYEQYF. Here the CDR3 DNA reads TGTGCCAGCAGCTCAGGGGCCTCACTATACGAGCAGTACTTC.

The CDR3 protein is CASSEPGREDTQYF. Here the CDR3 DNA reads TGTGCCAGCAGTGAACCCGGGCGGGAGGATACGCAGTATTTT. This chain connects TRBV6-1 to TRBJ2-3; TRBD2 aligns across 7 bases. Looked up from germline, CDR1 is MNHNS and CDR2 is SASEGT. Unmatched junction bases numbered 5, after V lost 2 bases and J lost 6 bases. The length of the CDR3 is 14 residues.

The CDR3 here is CASSPARLAGGLGNTQYF. The CDR3 DNA sequence: TGTGCCAGCAGTCCCGCACGACTAGCGGGAGGCCTAGGGAATACGCAGTATTTT. This sequence joins TRBV28 and TRBJ2-3, with 13 bases fitting TRBD2. CDR3 length equals 18 residues. Germline-derived CDR1 and CDR2 are MDHEN and SYDVKM. J gave up 7 bases and V 5 bases, and 15 bases lay outside the gene matches.

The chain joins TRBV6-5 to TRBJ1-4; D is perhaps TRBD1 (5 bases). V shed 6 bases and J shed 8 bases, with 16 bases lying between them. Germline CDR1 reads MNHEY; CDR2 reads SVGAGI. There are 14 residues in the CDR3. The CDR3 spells CASSPGALGEKLFF. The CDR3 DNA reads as TGTGCCAGCAGCCCTGGGGCCCTGGGGGAAAAACTGTTTTTT.

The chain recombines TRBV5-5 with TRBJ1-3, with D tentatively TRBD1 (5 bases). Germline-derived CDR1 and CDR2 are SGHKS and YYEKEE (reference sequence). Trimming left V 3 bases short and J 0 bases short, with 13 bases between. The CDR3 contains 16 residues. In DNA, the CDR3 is TGTGCCAGCAGCTGGGGACTTACGCTCTCTGGAAACACCATATATTTT. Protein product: CASSWGLTLSGNTIYF.

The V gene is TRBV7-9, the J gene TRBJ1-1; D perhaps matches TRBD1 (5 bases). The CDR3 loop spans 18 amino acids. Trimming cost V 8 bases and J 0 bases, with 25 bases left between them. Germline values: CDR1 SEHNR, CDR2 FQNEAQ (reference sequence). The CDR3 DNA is TGTGCCAGCGGAAGGGGCGCGAGTAAGGCAATCGTGAACACTGAAGCTTTCTTT. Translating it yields CASGRGASKAIVNTEAFF.

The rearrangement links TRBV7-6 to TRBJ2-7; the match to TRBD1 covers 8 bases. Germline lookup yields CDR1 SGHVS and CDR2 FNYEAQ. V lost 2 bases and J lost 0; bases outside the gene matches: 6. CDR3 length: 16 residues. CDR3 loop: CASSLRGDRSSYEQYF. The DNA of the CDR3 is TGTGCCAGCAGCTTAAGGGGGGACAGGAGCTCCTACGAGCAGTACTTC.

The CDR3 nucleotides are TGCGCCAGCAGCCAAGATCCGGGTGTGGGCACTGAAGCTTTCTTT. Amino acid sequence: CASSQDPGVGTEAFF. The chain joins TRBV4-3 to TRBJ1-1; no firm D call. The V and J ends lost 0 bases and 4 bases respectively, with 12 bases between them. Germline CDR1 LGHNA, CDR2 YSLEER. The CDR3 has 15 residues.

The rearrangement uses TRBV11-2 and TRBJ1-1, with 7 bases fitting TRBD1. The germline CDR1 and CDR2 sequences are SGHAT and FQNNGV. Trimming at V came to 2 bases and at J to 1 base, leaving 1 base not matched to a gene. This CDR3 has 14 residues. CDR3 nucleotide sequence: TGTGCCAGCAGCTTAAGGACAGGGAACACTGAAGCTTTCTTT. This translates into CASSLRTGNTEAFF.